This passage covers 29 T cell receptor beta chains from one sample sequenced in a study of cytomegalovirus exposure and HLA in healthy donors. The PCR employed 60 Vbeta primers together with 13 Jbeta primers. The data were produced by immunoSEQ multiplex PCR, yet TCRdb's version contains in-frame clones alone and is incomplete. The sample includes 85,000 to 100,000 clones, roughly three fifths of them seen just once. Sequencing was carried out using PBMCs. These TCRs come from a man aged 55 to 70 in good health and CMV-seronegative.

The chain recombines TRBV9 with TRBJ2-3, with 14 bases lining up with TRBD2. Germline lookup yields CDR1 SGDLS and CDR2 YYNGEE. The CDR3 spans 20 residues. Germline trimming cut 0 bases from V and 2 bases from J; bases unmatched to any gene: 11. For the CDR3, the DNA is TGTGCCAGCAGCGTAGCTTTTCCGGGACTAGCGGGAGAACACACAGATACGCAGTATTTT. It translates to CASSVAFPGLAGEHTDTQYF. The whole variable domain, remainder taken from reference TRBV9 and TRBJ2-3, is DSGVTQTPKHLITATGQRVTLRCSPRSGDLSVYWYQQSLDQGLQFLIQYYNGEERAKGNILERFSAQQFPDLHSELNLSSLELGDSALYFCASSVAFPGLAGEHTDTQYFGPGTRLTVL.

CDR3 protein: CASSFYPGGGRETQYF. CDR3 bases: TGTGCCAGCAGTTTCTATCCCGGGGGGGGCAGAGAGACCCAGTACTTC. This chain uses TRBV6-5 with TRBJ2-5; TRBD2 agrees at 8 bases. Germline values: CDR1 MNHEY, CDR2 SVGAGI. V gave up 4 bases and J gave up 4 bases; unmatched junction bases: 11. This CDR3 comprises 16 residues.

This chain uses TRBV19 with TRBJ2-1; 11 positions agree with TRBD2. V shed 4 bases and J 1 base; nucleotides not matched to a gene: 3. Germline V CDR1 and CDR2: LNHDA, SQIVND (reference sequence). The CDR3 totals 16 residues. In nucleotides, the CDR3 is TGTGCCAGTAGTACTCGACTAGCGGGGTCCTACAATGAGCAGTTCTTC. Translation gives CASSTRLAGSYNEQFF.

This rearrangement joins TRBV28 to TRBJ2-5; TRBD1 aligns across 9 bases. TRBJ2-7 matches the DNA end more closely, so the J call is doubtful. The CDR3 loop spans 14 amino acids. Germline lookup yields CDR1 MDHEN and CDR2 SYDVKM. The DNA for the CDR3 is TGTGCCAGCAGTTCCACAGGGGGCGCGTACGAGCAGTACTTC. Translation gives CASSSTGGAYEQYF.

In its sample, this clone was seen a few times. The chain recombines TRBV6-6 with TRBJ2-1, with D maybe TRBD2 (7 bases). Germline-derived CDR1 and CDR2 are MNHNY and SVGAGI (reference sequence). Trimming cost V 2 bases and J 6 bases, with 11 bases left between them. The CDR3 loop spans 14 amino acids. CDR3 region: CASSYGGAFNEQFF. The DNA of the CDR3 is TGTGCCAGCAGTTACGGGGGGGCCTTCAATGAGCAGTTCTTC.

DNA for the CDR3: TGTGCCACCTCCACTCCACAGGGTTATAATTCACCCCTCCACTTT. Translation: CATSTPQGYNSPLHF. The rearrangement joins TRBV6-5 to TRBJ1-6, with D tentatively TRBD1 (6 bases). The germline V and J ends were trimmed by 10 bases and 4 bases, with 17 bases remaining between them. The CDR3 contains 15 residues. In germline, CDR1 is MNHEY, CDR2 SVGAGI.

The chain is built from TRBV11-2 and TRBJ1-2; possible D gene TRBD1, 5 bases. With 11 bases removed from V and 4 bases from J, the gap between germline ends came to 17 bases. Germline CDR1 reads SGHAT; CDR2 reads FQNNGV. The CDR3 is 13 residues long. The CDR3 sequence: CAGGKGPFYGYTF. The CDR3 coding sequence is TGTGCCGGGGGGAAAGGGCCCTTCTATGGCTACACCTTC.

This clone was observed once. This sequence joins TRBV2 and TRBJ1-2; a weak D match, TRBD1 (6 bases). This CDR3 comprises 13 residues. V was trimmed by 5 bases and J by 3 bases, leaving 10 bases between them. Germline V gene data show CDR1 as SNHLY and CDR2 as FYNNEI. This CDR3 reads CASSRDMDYGYTF. CDR3 nucleotides: TGTGCCAGCAGTCGGGACATGGACTATGGCTACACCTTC.

This clone showed up just a few times. The chain combines TRBV5-6 with TRBJ2-7, with D maybe TRBD1 (6 bases). Per the germline V gene, CDR1 is SGHDT and CDR2 is YYEEEE. Trimming removed 4 bases from V and 3 bases from J, with 14 bases in between. CDR3 length: 14 amino acids. For the CDR3, the DNA is TGTGCCAGCAGCCCCCGGGACACCCTCTACGAGCAGTACTTC. Its protein is CASSPRDTLYEQYF.

The V gene is TRBV19, the J gene TRBJ1-2; the D gene is possibly TRBD1 (5 bases). CDR1 and CDR2 from the germline V gene are LNHDA and SQIVND (reference sequence). CDR3 size: 13 residues. Trimming stripped 3 bases from V and 7 bases from J, with 12 bases between. CDR3 DNA sequence: TGTGCCAGTAGTATGAAGAGAGACAGTGGCTACACCTTC. Translated, it gives CASSMKRDSGYTF.

This clone appeared once. V gene TRBV28 combines with J gene TRBJ1-1, with no clear D. The CDR3 has 14 residues. The V end lost 1 base, the J end lost 3 bases, and 9 bases lay between the germline ends. Per germline, CDR1 MDHEN and CDR2 SYDVKM. The CDR3 loop is CASSLSRGDTEAFF. The CDR3 DNA reads TGTGCCAGCAGTTTATCCCGAGGAGACACTGAAGCTTTCTTT.

The chain combines TRBV29-1 with TRBJ2-7; possible D gene TRBD1, 5 bases. CDR3 size: 12 residues. CDR1 is SQVTM and CDR2 is ANQGSEA in the germline V gene. With 4 bases removed from V and 3 bases from J, the gap between germline ends came to 10 bases. CDR3: CSVGPGNYEQYF. In nucleotides, the CDR3 is TGCAGCGTTGGGCCAGGGAACTACGAGCAGTACTTC.

About this clone itself: Relative to the germline gene, one junction end is altered; a read error may explain this. This chain connects TRBV6-5 to TRBJ2-1; D call uncertain. CDR3 length: 15 amino acids. Per the germline V gene, CDR1 is MNHEY and CDR2 is SVGAGI. The CDR3 sequence: CTSSSFESSYNEQFF. The DNA of the CDR3 is TGTACCAGCAGTTCTTTCGAGAGCTCCTACAATGAGCAGTTCTTC.

V usage is TRBV5-1 and J usage is TRBJ2-7, with 7 bases lining up with TRBD1. Germline CDR1 SGHRS, CDR2 YFSETQ. Trimming removed 0 bases from V and 0 bases from J; junction bases left unmatched: 3. CDR3 size: 15 residues. CDR3 nucleotides: TGCGCCAGCAGCTTGGTGGCAGGGGGCTCCTACGAGCAGTACTTC. Translating gives CASSLVAGGSYEQYF.

The rearrangement joins TRBV6-1 to TRBJ1-2; D remains ambiguous. The germline gives CDR1 MNHNS, CDR2 SASEGT. The CDR3 consists of 13 residues. V lost 6 bases and J 7 bases, leaving 15 bases between the germline ends. The CDR3 loop reads CASSSGTGFGYTF. The CDR3 nucleotides read TGTGCCAGCAGCAGCGGAACCGGATTTGGCTACACCTTC.

CDR3 coding DNA: TGTGCCAGCAGTCCCAGACTAGCGGGGGGGTATGAGCAGTTCTTC. Its protein product is CASSPRLAGGYEQFF. The chain joins TRBV6-1 to TRBJ2-1; 14 nucleotides agree with TRBD2. The germline V gene has CDR1 MNHNS and CDR2 SASEGT. The ends lost 5 bases at V and 8 bases at J; junction bases unmatched: 5. This CDR3 region has 15 residues.

J is TRBJ2-1 and V is TRBV27; 7 bases are a match to TRBD2. Germline loops: CDR1 MNHEY, CDR2 SMNVEV (reference sequence). Unmatched junction bases numbered 12, after V lost 4 bases and J lost 0 bases. The CDR3 has 18 amino acids. The CDR3 sequence: CASSSIRDYKSSYNEQFF. CDR3 DNA sequence: TGTGCCAGCAGTTCAATCCGGGACTACAAGAGCTCCTACAATGAGCAGTTCTTC.

The chain combines TRBV19 with TRBJ1-3, with D possibly matching TRBD1 (6 bases). Germline CDR1 LNHDA, CDR2 SQIVND (reference sequence). The V end lost 0 bases, the J end lost 0 bases, and 6 bases lay between the germline ends. The CDR3 length is 15 residues. CDR3 DNA sequence: TGTGCCAGTAGTATAGACAGGGGCTCTGGAAACACCATATATTTT. Translating it yields CASSIDRGSGNTIYF. Filled out from reference TRBV19 and TRBJ1-3, the complete variable domain reads DGGITQSPKYLFRKEGQNVTLSCEQNLNHDAMYWYRQDPGQGLRLIYYSQIVNDFQKGDIAEGYSVSREKKESFPLTVTSAQKNPTAFYLCASSIDRGSGNTIYFGEGSWLTVV.

V gene TRBV28 combines with J gene TRBJ2-5; D might be TRBD1 (6 bases). V lost 8 bases to trimming and J lost 2 bases, with 9 bases between them. The CDR3 covers 12 residues. CDR1 and CDR2 (germline): MDHEN, SYDVKM. The CDR3 spells CASGTPQETQYF. The CDR3 coding sequence is TGTGCCAGCGGGACACCTCAAGAGACCCAGTACTTC.

This clone came up once. V gene TRBV10-3 combines with J gene TRBJ1-2; D might be TRBD1 (5 bases). Germline V gives CDR1 ENHRY, CDR2 SYGVKD. The CDR3 is 16 amino acids. V was pared by 5 bases and J by 1 base, with 17 bases between. CDR3 in amino acids: CAISSKGTGLNYGYTF. The CDR3 DNA reads as TGTGCCATCAGTTCTAAAGGAACAGGCCTTAACTATGGCTACACCTTC.

The chain combines TRBV21-1 with TRBJ2-7; TRBD1, the table's D call, lacks a check against the DNA. TRBV21-1 is a recognized pseudogene. This CDR3 region has 16 residues. CDR3 in amino acids: CASSKGPGQATYEQYF. In DNA, the CDR3 is TGTGCCAGCAGCAAAGGACCGGGACAGGCAACCTACGAGCAGTACTTC.

This clone has only a few counts. The chain is built from TRBV5-4 and TRBJ2-1; 8 bases match TRBD2. Germline values: CDR1 SGHNT, CDR2 YYREEE (reference sequence). CDR3 length equals 15 residues. The V segment lost 4 bases and the J segment 5 bases; nucleotides outside the gene matches: 8. CDR3 nucleotide sequence: TGTGCCAGCAGCGGAGGACTAGCTAGAAACAATGAGCAGTTCTTC. It is translated as CASSGGLARNNEQFF.

The chain couples TRBV7-3 to TRBJ1-1; the D gene is possibly TRBD1 (5 bases). CDR3 size: 15 residues. Germline V gene lookup returns CDR1 SGHTA and CDR2 FQGTGA. V was pared by 1 base and J by 1 base, with 10 bases between. The CDR3 sequence: CASSLSGQGNTEAFF. CDR3 DNA sequence: TGTGCCAGCAGCTTAAGCGGTCAGGGGAACACTGAAGCTTTCTTT.

The V and J genes are TRBV11-3 and TRBJ1-3; D is perhaps TRBD1 (6 bases). Germline V gene sequence: CDR1 SGHNT, CDR2 YENEEA. Trimming pared 5 bases from V and 4 bases from J, leaving 9 bases between. The CDR3 is 13 residues long. CDR3 nucleotide sequence: TGTGCCAGCAGCCCAACAGGGGGAAACACCATATATTTT. Encoded protein: CASSPTGGNTIYF.

The chain has TRBV6-1 and TRBJ2-5; 8 bases align to TRBD1. V trimming: 6 bases; J trimming: 4 bases; junction bases outside the gene matches: 7. CDR1 is MNHNS, CDR2 SASEGT, per germline. The CDR3 sequence is 14 residues long. In nucleotides, the CDR3 is TGTGCCAGCAGCCGGGGACAGGAGGGAGAGACCCAGTACTTC. Protein sequence: CASSRGQEGETQYF.

The V gene is TRBV5-8, the J gene TRBJ2-7; 7 bases are shared with TRBD1. The CDR3 runs to 13 residues. V dropped 2 bases and J dropped 6; count of bases not matched to a gene: 5. Germline CDR1 SGHTS, CDR2 YDEGEE. The chain's CDR3 is CASSLDRAVEQYF. The CDR3 DNA is TGTGCCAGCAGCTTAGACAGGGCCGTCGAGCAGTACTTC.

This clone was counted only a few times. CDR3 protein: CASSLSVSSYNSPLHF. The CDR3 coding sequence is TGTGCCAGCAGTTTAAGTGTCAGCTCCTATAATTCACCCCTCCACTTT. The rearrangement links TRBV28 to TRBJ1-6; D call uncertain. V lost 2 bases, J lost 0 bases, and 8 bases lay in between. CDR3 length equals 16 residues. Germline V gene sequence: CDR1 MDHEN, CDR2 SYDVKM.

The CDR3 DNA is TGTGCCAGCAGTGACCCGCCGGCCGGGGAGCAGTTCTTC. Its translation is CASSDPPAGEQFF. The chain has TRBV6-4 and TRBJ2-1; D is uncertain. CDR3 size: 13 residues. Trimming shortened V by 2 bases and J by 10 bases, and 12 bases separated the two germline ends. Per germline, CDR1 MRHNA and CDR2 SNTAGT.

In this sample, this clone turned up a few times. The V call is TRBV7-9, the J call TRBJ2-3; no reliable D call. The V end was cut by 4 bases, the J end by 3 bases, with 5 bases between. This CDR3 is 12 amino acids long. Germline-derived CDR1 and CDR2 are SEHNR and FQNEAQ (reference sequence). For the CDR3, the DNA is TGTGCCAGCAGCTCGACTACAGATACGCAGTATTTT. This encodes CASSSTTDTQYF.